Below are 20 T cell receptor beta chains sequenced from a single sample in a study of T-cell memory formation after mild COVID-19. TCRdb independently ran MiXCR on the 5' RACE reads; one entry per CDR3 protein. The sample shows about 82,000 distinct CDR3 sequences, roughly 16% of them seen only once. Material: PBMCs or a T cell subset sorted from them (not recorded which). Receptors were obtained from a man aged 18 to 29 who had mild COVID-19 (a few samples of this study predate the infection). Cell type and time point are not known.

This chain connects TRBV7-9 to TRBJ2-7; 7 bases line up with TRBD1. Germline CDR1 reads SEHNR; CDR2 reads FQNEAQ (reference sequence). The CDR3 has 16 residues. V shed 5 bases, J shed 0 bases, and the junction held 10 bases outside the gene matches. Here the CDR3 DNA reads TGTGCCAGCAGCGCTCGACAGGGTAGGAGCTCCTACGAGCAGTACTTC. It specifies CASSARQGRSSYEQYF.

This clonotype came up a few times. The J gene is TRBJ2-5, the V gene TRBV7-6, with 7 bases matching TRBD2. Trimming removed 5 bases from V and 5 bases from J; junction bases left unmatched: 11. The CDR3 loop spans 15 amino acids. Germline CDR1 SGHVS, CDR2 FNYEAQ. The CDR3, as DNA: TGTGCCAGCAGCACTTGGACTAGGATCCGTGAGACCCAGTACTTC. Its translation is CASSTWTRIRETQYF.

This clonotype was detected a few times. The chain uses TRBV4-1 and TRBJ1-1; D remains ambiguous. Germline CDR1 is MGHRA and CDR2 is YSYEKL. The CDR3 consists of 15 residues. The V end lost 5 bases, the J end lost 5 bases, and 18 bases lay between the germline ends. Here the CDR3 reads CASSSQAGGETEAFF. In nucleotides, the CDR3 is TGCGCCAGCAGCTCCCAGGCGGGAGGAGAAACTGAAGCTTTCTTT.

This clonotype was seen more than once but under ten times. CDR3 sequence: CASSERRDRDGYTF. CDR3 nucleotide sequence: TGTGCCAGCAGTGAACGCCGGGACAGGGATGGCTACACCTTC. The chain couples TRBV25-1 to TRBJ1-2; 9 bases agree with TRBD1. The V segment lost 2 bases and the J segment 6 bases; nucleotides outside the gene matches: 4. The CDR3 length is 14 residues. Germline V lookup: CDR1 MGHDK, CDR2 SYGVNS.

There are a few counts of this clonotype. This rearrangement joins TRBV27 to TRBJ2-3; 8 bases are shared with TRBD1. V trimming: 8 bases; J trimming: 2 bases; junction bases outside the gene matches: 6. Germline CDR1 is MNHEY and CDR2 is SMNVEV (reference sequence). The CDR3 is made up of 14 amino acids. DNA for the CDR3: TGTGCCAGCGCGCAGGGGGCCATCACAGATACGCAGTATTTT. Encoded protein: CASAQGAITDTQYF.

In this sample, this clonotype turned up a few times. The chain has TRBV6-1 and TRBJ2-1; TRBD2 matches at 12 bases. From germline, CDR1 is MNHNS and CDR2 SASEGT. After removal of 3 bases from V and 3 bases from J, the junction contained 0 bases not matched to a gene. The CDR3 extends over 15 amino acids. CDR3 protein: CASSETSGGYNEQFF. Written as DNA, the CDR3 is TGTGCCAGCAGTGAGACTAGCGGGGGCTACAATGAGCAGTTCTTC.

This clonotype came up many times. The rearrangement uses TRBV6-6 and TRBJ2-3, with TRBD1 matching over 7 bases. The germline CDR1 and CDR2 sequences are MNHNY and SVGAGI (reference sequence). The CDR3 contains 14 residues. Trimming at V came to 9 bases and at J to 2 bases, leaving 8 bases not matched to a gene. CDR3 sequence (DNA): TGTGCCAGTCGACAGGGATTCATCACAGATACGCAGTATTTT. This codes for CASRQGFITDTQYF.

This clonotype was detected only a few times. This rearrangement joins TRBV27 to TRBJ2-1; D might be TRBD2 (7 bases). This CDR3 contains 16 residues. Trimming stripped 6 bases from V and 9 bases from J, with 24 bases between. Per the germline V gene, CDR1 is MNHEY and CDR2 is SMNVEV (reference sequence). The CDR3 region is CASRTGHPGGQSEQFF. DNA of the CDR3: TGTGCCAGCAGAACGGGCCATCCCGGGGGGCAGAGTGAGCAGTTCTTC.

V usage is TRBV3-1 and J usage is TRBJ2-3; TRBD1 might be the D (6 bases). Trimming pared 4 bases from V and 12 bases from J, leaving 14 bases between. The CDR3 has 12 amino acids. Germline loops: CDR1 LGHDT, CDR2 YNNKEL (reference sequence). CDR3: CASSLQGAAQYF. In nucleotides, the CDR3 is TGTGCCAGCAGCCTACAGGGAGCTGCACAGTATTTT.

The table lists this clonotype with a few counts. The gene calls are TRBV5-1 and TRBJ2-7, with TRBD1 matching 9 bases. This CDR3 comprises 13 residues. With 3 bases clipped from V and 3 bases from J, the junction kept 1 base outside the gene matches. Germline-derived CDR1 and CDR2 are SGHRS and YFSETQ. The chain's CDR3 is CASSWGQGYEQYF. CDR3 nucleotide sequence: TGCGCCAGCAGCTGGGGACAGGGCTACGAGCAGTACTTC.

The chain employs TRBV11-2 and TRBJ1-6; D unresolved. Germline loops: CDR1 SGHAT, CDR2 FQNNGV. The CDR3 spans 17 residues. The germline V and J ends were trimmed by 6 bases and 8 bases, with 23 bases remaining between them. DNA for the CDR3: TGTGCCAGCAGTTATTGGACCCCCACTTGGTCCTATTCACCCCTCCACTTT. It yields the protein CASSYWTPTWSYSPLHF.

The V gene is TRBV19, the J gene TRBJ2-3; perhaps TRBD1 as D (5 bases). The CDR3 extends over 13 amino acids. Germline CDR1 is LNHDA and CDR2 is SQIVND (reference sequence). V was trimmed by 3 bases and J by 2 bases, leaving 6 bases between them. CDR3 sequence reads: CASSMDNTDTQYF. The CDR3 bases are TGTGCCAGTAGTATGGACAACACAGATACGCAGTATTTT.

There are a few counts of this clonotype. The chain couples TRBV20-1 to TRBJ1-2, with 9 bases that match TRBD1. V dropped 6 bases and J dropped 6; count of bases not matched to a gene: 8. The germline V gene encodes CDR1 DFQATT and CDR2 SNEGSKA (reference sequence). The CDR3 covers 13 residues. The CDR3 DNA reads TGCAGTGCCACGGACAGGGGCCTGCATGGCTACACCTTC. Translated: CSATDRGLHGYTF.

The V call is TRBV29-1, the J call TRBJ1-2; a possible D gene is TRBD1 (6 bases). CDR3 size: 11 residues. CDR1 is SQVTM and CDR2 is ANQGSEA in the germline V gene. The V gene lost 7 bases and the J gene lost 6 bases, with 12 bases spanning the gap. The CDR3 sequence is CSAVEGDGYTF. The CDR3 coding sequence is TGCAGCGCTGTCGAGGGGGATGGCTACACCTTC.

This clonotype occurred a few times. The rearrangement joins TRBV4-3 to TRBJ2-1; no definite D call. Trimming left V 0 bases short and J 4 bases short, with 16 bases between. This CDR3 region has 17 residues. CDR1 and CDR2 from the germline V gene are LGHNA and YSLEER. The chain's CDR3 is CASSQDEISRDYNEQFF. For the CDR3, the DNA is TGCGCCAGCAGCCAAGATGAAATCTCTAGGGATTACAATGAGCAGTTCTTC.

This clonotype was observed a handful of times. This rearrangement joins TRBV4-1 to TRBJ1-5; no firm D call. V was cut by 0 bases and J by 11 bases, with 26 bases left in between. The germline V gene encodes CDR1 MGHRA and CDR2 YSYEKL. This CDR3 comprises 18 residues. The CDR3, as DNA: TGCGCCAGCAGCCAAGATCTCTCGGGTCGGAGGAGACTGGAGGCCCAGCATTTT. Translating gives CASSQDLSGRRRLEAQHF.

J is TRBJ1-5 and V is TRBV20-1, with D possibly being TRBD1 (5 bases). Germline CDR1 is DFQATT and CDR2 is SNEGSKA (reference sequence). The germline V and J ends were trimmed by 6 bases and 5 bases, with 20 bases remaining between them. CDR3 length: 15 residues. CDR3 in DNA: TGCAGTGCAATCCCTCAAGATAGGGGACATCAGCCCCAGCATTTT. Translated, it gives CSAIPQDRGHQPQHF.

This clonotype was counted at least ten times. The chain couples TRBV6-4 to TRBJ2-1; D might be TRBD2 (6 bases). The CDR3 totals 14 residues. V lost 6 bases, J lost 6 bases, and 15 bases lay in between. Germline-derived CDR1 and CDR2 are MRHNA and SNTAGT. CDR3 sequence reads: CASSPGRGANEQFF. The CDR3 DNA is TGTGCCAGCAGCCCCGGGAGAGGGGCCAATGAGCAGTTCTTC.

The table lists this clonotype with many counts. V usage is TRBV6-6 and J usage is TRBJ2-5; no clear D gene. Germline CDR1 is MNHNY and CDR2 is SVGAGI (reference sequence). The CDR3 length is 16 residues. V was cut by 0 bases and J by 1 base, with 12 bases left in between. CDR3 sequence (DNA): TGTGCCAGCAGTTACTCGACGGTGGCGACCCAAGAGACCCAGTACTTC. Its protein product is CASSYSTVATQETQYF.

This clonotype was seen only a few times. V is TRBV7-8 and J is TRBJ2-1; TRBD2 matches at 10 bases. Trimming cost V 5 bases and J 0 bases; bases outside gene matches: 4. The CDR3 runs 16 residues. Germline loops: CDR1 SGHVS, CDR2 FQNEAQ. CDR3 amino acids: CASSLSGGPSYNEQFF. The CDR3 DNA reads TGTGCCAGCAGCCTTAGCGGGGGGCCCTCCTACAATGAGCAGTTCTTC.